This TCR beta chain emerged from a study of regulatory T cells in long-lasting Graves disease. Study-wide findings and caveats: There was favoring of TRBV28, TRBJ1-2 and TRBJ2-5 in persistent disease. Thyroid tissue went unexamined; only peripheral blood was analyzed.

Building the TCR beta libraries relied on iRepertoire HTBI primers, and CDR3 regions underwent Arm-PCR. TCRdb ran MiXCR on the multiplex PCR reads and lists one entry per CDR3 protein. The repertoire holds hundreds of thousands of distinct CDR3 sequences, with 16% as singletons. The time point was: newly diagnosed GD, antithyroid drugs for less than 3 months. Extracted RNA from PBMCs served as the source of the TCR library. Patients all came to the study from an endocrinology department in Xi'an, China. The CDR3 is 14 residues long. Germline V gene data show CDR1 as LNHDA and CDR2 as SQIVND (reference sequence). After removal of 10 bases from V and 7 bases from J, the junction contained 7 bases not matched to a gene. This clonotype was seen a few times. What it recognizes is unknown. The same data also went into a second study, on T cells in Graves' hyperthyroidism and ophthalmopathy.

This sample comprised peripheral blood mononuclear cells (PBMCs), obtained at new diagnosis, from a patient treated with antithyroid drugs. This receptor was obtained from a woman aged 30 to 39 with Graves disease. This rearrangement joins TRBV19 to TRBJ2-1; TRBD2 matches at 13 bases. The CDR3 here is CATRLAGGKNEQFF. The CDR3 nucleotides read TGTGCCACCAGACTAGCGGGAGGAAAAAATGAGCAGTTCTTC.